The rows below give T cell receptor beta chains drawn from one sample of a study of shared clonotypes between healthy human individuals. TCRdb's copy holds only in-frame clones and misses some; the assay was immunoSEQ multiplex PCR. The sample includes around 2.1 million clones, 85% to 95% of them seen just once. The sample comprised naive CD8+ T cells from PBMCs. The receptor source for this set is a man between 18 and 35 years old in good health. Some clones in this sample may be carry-over from other donors' samples. CDR3s include the opening cysteine and the closing phenylalanine or tryptophan. Each record gives: CDR3 length, V gene, clone size, D gene, J gene, CDR3 protein, CDR3 DNA. D genes are given only for firm matches. Not all rows give a size; the values are once, few, many and, for expanded clones, a class.

len: 15; v_gene: TRBV6-4; abundance: NA; d_gene: NA; j_gene: TRBJ2-3; CDR3aa: CASSDRDAGPDTQYF; CDR3nt: TGTGCCAGCAGTGACCGGGACGCGGGGCCAGATACGCAGTATTTT
len: 12; v_gene: TRBV2; abundance: NA; d_gene: NA; j_gene: TRBJ2-2; CDR3aa: CAIHILSGELFF; CDR3nt: TGTGCCATCCATATTCTATCGGGGGAGCTGTTTTTT
len: 14; v_gene: TRBV7-6; abundance: NA; d_gene: NA; j_gene: TRBJ2-1; CDR3aa: CASSLVAEGGEQFF; CDR3nt: TGTGCCAGCAGCTTAGTCGCCGAAGGGGGTGAGCAGTTCTTC
len: 16; v_gene: TRBV9; abundance: NA; d_gene: NA; j_gene: TRBJ2-6; CDR3aa: CASSVPVGAGANVLTF; CDR3nt: TGTGCCAGCAGCGTACCAGTGGGGGCCGGGGCCAACGTCCTGACTTTC
len: 13; v_gene: TRBV27; abundance: NA; d_gene: NA; j_gene: TRBJ2-2; CDR3aa: CASSFVDTGELFF; CDR3nt: TGTGCCAGCAGTTTTGTTGACACCGGGGAGCTGTTTTTT
len: 12; v_gene: TRBV5-6; abundance: NA; d_gene: NA; j_gene: TRBJ2-7; CDR3aa: CASSLISGEQYF; CDR3nt: TGTGCCAGCAGCTTAATTAGCGGAGAGCAGTACTTC
len: 18; v_gene: TRBV4-1; abundance: NA; d_gene: TRBD1; j_gene: TRBJ1-4; CDR3aa: CASSQEWDRGFNTEKLFF; CDR3nt: TGCGCCAGCAGCCAAGAATGGGACAGGGGGTTCAACACAGAAAAACTGTTTTTT
len: 13; v_gene: TRBV30; abundance: NA; d_gene: NA; j_gene: TRBJ2-7; CDR3aa: CAWSELGTHEQYF; CDR3nt: TGTGCCTGGAGTGAGCTGGGAACCCACGAGCAGTACTTC
len: 14; v_gene: TRBV5-1; abundance: NA; d_gene: NA; j_gene: TRBJ2-1; CDR3aa: CASSLTGVDGEQFF; CDR3nt: TGCGCCAGCAGCTTAACTGGAGTAGATGGTGAGCAGTTCTTC
len: 13; v_gene: TRBV6-1; abundance: once; d_gene: NA; j_gene: TRBJ2-3; CDR3aa: CASSAPASGTQYF; CDR3nt: TGTGCCAGCAGTGCCCCTGCCTCAGGGACGCAGTATTTT